This T cell receptor beta chain is from a study of cytomegalovirus exposure and HLA in healthy donors. Study-level results: HLA alleles were associated with 17,000 or so TCR beta sequences in a later analysis at 0.05 false discovery rate.

With 60 Vbeta and 13 Jbeta primers, the PCR was carried out. Repertoires were generated with immunoSEQ multiplex PCR, while TCRdb's copy carries only in-frame clones and drops some. This table has some 190,000 clones, roughly 75% appearing once. V dropped 4 bases and J dropped 1; count of bases not matched to a gene: 4. The V gene's germline CDR1 is ENHRY and CDR2 SYGVKD. The CDR3 sequence is 14 residues long. On this clone: Antigen: not known.

At the time of sampling, donors were nominally healthy, though unrecorded immune exposures were likely. The sample was PBMCs. The chain employs TRBV10-3 and TRBJ2-7; 7 bases map to TRBD1. The receptor was derived from a woman under 40 in good health and CMV-seronegative. The CDR3 loop reads CAISGDRESYEQYF. CDR3 coding DNA: TGTGCCATCAGTGGAGACAGGGAATCCTACGAGCAGTACTTC.